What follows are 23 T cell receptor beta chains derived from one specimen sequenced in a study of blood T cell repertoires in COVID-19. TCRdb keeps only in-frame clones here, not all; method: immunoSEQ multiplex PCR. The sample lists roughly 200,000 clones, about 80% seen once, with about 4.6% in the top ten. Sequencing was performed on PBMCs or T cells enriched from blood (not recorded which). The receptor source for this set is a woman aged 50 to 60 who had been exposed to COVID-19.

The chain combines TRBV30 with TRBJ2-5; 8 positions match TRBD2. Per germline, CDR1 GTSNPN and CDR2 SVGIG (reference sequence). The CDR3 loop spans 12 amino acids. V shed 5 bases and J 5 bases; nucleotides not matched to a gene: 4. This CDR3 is CAWASGLETQYF. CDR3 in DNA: TGTGCCTGGGCTAGCGGGCTGGAGACCCAGTACTTC.

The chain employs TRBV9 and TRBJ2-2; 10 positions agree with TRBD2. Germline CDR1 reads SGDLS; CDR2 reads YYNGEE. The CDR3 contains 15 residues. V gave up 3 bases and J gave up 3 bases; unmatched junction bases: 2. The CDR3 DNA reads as TGTGCCAGCAGCGCGAGCGGGGGGGACACCGGGGAGCTGTTTTTT. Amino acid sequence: CASSASGGDTGELFF.

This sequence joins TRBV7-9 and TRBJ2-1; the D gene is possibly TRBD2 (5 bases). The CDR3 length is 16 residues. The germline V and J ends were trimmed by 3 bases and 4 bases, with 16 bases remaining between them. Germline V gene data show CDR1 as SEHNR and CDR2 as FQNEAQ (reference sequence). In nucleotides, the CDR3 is TGTGCCAGCAGCTTGCCGGACTCGCATGTTTACAATGAGCAGTTCTTC. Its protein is CASSLPDSHVYNEQFF.

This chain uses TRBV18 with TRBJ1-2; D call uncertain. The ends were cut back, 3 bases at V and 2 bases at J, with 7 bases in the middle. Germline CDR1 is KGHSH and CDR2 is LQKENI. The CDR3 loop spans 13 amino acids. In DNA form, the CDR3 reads TGTGCCAGCTCACCTAATACAAACTATGGCTACACCTTC. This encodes CASSPNTNYGYTF.

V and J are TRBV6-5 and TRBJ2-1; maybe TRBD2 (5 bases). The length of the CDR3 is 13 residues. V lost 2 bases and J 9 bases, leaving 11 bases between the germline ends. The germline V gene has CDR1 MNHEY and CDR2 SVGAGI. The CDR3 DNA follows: TGTGCCAGCAGTTACCTGCCCCGGGGTGAGCAGTTCTTC. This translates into CASSYLPRGEQFF.

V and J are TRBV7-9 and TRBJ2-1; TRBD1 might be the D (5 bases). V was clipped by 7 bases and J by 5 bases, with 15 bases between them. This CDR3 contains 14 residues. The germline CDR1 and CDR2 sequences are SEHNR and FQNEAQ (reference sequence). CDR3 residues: CASIQGFRNNEQFF. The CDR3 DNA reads TGTGCCAGCATCCAGGGTTTTAGGAACAATGAGCAGTTCTTC.

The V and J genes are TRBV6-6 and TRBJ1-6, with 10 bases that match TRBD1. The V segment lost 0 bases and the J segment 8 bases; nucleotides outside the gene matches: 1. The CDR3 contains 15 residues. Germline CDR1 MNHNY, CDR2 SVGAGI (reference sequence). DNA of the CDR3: TGTGCCAGCAGTTACTCAGGGACAGGGGATTCACCCCTCCACTTT. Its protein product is CASSYSGTGDSPLHF.

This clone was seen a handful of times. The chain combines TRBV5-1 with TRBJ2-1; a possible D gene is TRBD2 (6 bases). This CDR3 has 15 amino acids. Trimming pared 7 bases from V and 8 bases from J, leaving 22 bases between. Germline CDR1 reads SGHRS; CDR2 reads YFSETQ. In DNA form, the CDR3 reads TGCGCCAGCTCCTCGGTGCGGGGACCCCGGGATGAGCAGTTCTTC. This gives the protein CASSSVRGPRDEQFF. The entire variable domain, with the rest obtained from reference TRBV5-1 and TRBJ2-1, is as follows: KAGVTQTPRYLIKTRGQQVTLSCSPISGHRSVSWYQQTPGQGLQFLFEYFSETQRNKGNFPGRFSGRQFSNSRSEMNVSTLELGDSALYLCASSSVRGPRDEQFFGPGTRLTVL.

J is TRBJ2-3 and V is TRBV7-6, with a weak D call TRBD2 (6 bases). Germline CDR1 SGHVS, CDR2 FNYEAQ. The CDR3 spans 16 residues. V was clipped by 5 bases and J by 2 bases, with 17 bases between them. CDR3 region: CASSPGQGGDTDTQYF. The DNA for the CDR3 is TGTGCCAGCAGCCCAGGGCAAGGAGGGGACACAGATACGCAGTATTTT.

CDR3 DNA sequence: TGCGCCAGCAGTGAGGTTTTGGGACAGAACACTGAAGCTTTCTTT. This codes for CASSEVLGQNTEAFF. This chain links TRBV10-1 with TRBJ1-1; perhaps TRBD1 as D (6 bases). Trimming shortened V by 2 bases and J by 1 base, and 11 bases separated the two germline ends. The germline V gene encodes CDR1 WNHNN and CDR2 SYGVQD (reference sequence). This CDR3 is 15 amino acids long.

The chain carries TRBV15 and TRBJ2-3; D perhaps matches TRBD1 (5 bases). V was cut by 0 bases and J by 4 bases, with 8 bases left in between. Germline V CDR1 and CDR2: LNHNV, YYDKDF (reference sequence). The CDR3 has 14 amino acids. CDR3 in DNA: TGTGCCACCAGCAGAGACAGGGCCCCAGATACGCAGTATTTT. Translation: CATSRDRAPDTQYF. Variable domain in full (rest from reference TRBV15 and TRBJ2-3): DAMVIQNPRYQVTQFGKPVTLSCSQTLNHNVMYWYQQKSSQAPKLLFHYYDKDFNNEADTPDNFQSRRPNTSFCFLDIRSPGLGDTAMYLCATSRDRAPDTQYFGPGTRLTVL.

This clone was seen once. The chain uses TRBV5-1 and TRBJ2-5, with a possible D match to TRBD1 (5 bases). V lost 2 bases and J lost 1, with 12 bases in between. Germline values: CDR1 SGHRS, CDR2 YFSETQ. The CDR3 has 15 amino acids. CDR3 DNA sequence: TGCGCCAGCAGCTTTGGCAGGGCCGTCCAAGAGACCCAGTACTTC. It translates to CASSFGRAVQETQYF. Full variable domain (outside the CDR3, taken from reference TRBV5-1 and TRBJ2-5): KAGVTQTPRYLIKTRGQQVTLSCSPISGHRSVSWYQQTPGQGLQFLFEYFSETQRNKGNFPGRFSGRQFSNSRSEMNVSTLELGDSALYLCASSFGRAVQETQYFGPGTRLLVL.

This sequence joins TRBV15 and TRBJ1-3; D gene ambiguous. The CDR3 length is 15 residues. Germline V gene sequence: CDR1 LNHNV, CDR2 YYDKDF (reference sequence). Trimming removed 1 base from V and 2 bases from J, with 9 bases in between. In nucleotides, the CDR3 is TGTGCCACCAGCAGAGCCGGAGGACCTGGAAACACCATATATTTT. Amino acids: CATSRAGGPGNTIYF. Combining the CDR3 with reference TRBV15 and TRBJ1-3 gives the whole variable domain DAMVIQNPRYQVTQFGKPVTLSCSQTLNHNVMYWYQQKSSQAPKLLFHYYDKDFNNEADTPDNFQSRRPNTSFCFLDIRSPGLGDTAMYLCATSRAGGPGNTIYFGEGSWLTVV.

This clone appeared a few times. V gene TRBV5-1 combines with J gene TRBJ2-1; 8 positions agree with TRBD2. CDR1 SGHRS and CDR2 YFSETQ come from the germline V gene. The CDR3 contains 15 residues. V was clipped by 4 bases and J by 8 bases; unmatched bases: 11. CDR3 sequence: CASSPGLGVMDEQFF. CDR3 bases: TGCGCCAGCAGCCCGGGACTAGGTGTGATGGATGAGCAGTTCTTC.

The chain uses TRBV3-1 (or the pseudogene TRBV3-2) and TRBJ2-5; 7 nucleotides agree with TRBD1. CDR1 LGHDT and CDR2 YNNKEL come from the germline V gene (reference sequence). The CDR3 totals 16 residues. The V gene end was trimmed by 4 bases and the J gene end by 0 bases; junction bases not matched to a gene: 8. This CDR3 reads CASSPSDRSYQETQYF. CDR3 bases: TGTGCCAGCAGCCCATCGGACAGGTCGTACCAAGAGACCCAGTACTTC.

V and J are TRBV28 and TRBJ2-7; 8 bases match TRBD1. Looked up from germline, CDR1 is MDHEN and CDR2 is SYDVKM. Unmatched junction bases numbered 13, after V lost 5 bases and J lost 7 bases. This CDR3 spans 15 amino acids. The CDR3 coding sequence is TGTGCCAGCAGTACTCCAGGGGGCAGGATGAGGGAGCAGTACTTC. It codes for CASSTPGGRMREQYF.

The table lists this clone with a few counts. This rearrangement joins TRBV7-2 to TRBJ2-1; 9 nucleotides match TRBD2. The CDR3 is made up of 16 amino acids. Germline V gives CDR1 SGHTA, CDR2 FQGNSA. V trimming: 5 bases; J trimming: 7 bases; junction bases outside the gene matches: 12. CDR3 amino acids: CASSKLAGLGNNEQFF. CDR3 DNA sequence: TGTGCCAGCAGCAAACTAGCGGGCCTCGGGAATAATGAGCAGTTCTTC.

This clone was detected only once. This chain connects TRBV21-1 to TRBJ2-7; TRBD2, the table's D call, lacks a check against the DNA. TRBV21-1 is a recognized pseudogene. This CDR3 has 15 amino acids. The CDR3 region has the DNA TGTGCCAGCAGCAAAGAAGAGGATTCCGACTACGAGCAGTACTTC. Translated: CASSKEEDSDYEQYF.

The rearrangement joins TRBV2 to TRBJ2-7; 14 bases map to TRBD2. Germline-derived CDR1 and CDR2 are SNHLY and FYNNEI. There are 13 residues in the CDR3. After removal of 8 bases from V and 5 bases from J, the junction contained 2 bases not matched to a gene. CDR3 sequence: CASRTSGGNEQYF. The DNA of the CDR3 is TGTGCCAGCCGGACTAGCGGGGGGAACGAGCAGTACTTC. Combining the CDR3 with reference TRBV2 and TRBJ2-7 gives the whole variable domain EPEVTQTPSHQVTQMGQEVILRCVPISNHLYFYWYRQILGQKVEFLVSFYNNEISEKSEIFDDQFSVERPDGSNFTLKIRSTKLEDSAMYFCASRTSGGNEQYFGPGTRLTVT.

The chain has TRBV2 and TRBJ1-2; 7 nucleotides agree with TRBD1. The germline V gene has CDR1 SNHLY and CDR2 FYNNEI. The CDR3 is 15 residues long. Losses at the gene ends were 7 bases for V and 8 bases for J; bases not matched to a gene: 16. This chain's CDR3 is CASNRDRFSLGGYTF. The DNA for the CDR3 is TGTGCCAGCAACCGGGACAGATTCTCCTTGGGGGGCTACACCTTC.

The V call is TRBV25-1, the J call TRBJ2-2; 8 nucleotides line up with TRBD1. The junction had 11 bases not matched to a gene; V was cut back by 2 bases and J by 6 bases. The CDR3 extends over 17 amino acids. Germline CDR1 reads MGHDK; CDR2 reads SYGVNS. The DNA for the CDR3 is TGTGCCAGCAGTGAACCTCCCAGGGGGCAAGGCGCCGGGGAGCTGTTTTTT. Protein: CASSEPPRGQGAGELFF.

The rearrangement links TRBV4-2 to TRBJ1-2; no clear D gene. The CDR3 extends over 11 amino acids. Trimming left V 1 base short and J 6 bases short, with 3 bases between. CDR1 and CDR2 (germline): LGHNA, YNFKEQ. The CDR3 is CASSQGDGYTF. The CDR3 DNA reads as TGTGCCAGCAGCCAAGGCGATGGCTACACCTTC.

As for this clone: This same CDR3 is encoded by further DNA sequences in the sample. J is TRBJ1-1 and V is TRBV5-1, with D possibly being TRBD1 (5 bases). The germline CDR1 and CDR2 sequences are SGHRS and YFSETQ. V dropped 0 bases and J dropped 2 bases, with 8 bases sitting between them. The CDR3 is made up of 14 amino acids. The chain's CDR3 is CASSLGTSNTEAFF. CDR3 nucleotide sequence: TGCGCCAGCAGCTTGGGGACAAGTAACACTGAAGCTTTCTTT.